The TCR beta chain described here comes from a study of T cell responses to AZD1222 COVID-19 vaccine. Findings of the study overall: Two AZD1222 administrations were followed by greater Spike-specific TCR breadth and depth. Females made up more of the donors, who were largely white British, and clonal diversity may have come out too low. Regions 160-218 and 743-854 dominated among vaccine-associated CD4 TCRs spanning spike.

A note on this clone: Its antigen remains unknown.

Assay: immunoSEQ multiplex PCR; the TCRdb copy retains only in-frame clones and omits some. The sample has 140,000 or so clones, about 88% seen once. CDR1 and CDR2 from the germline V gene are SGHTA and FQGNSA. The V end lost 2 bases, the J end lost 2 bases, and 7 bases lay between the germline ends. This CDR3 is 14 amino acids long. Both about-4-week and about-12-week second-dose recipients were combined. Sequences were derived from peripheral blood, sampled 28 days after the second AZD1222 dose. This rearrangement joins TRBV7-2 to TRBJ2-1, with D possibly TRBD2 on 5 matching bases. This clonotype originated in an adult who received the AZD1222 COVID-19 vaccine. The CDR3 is CASSLRGTYNEQFF. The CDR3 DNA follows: TGTGCCAGCAGCTTACGGGGAACCTACAATGAGCAGTTCTTC.